This T cell receptor (beta chain) was recorded in a study of PD-L1 blockade in urothelial cancer. The overall study: Male sex and bladder-origin urothelial cancer were recorded for twenty-five of 29 patients. Prior chemotherapy ranged from 0 to 3 regimens per patient.

CDR3 size: 12 residues. Trimming pared 6 bases from V and 9 bases from J, leaving 14 bases between. Germline V lookup: CDR1 ENHRY, CDR2 SYGVKD. Time point of the sample: peripheral blood 6 weeks after treatment start. Urothelial carcinoma in patients was locally advanced or metastatic. The protocol was immunoSEQ multiplex PCR, while the TCRdb copy is restricted to in-frame clones and leaves out a portion. The sample shows more than 95,000 clones, roughly 83% of them seen only once. This chain joins TRBV10-3 and TRBJ1-1; the D is unclear. Sequencing was performed on PBMCs, taken around atezolizumab (anti-PD-L1) treatment. The receptor comes from a man between 50 and 59 years old with urothelial cancer. The chain's CDR3 is CAIRNEGGKAFF. The CDR3 nucleotides are TGTGCCATCAGAAACGAAGGAGGCAAAGCTTTCTTT.